A selection of T cell receptor beta chains follows, all from one sample in a study of prognosis after radiotherapy for stage I lung cancer. Using its own MiXCR run on the multiplex PCR reads, TCRdb lists one record per CDR3 protein. The data show 20,000 to 25,000 distinct CDR3 sequences, 35% to 45% seen once. The input for sequencing was PBMCs, taken before or after stereotactic body radiation therapy (not recorded which). The receptors shown here come from a donor aged 50 or older with non-small cell lung cancer. The CDR3 runs from the conserved cysteine through the conserved F or W. A D gene is named only where the DNA matches it firmly. Clone size is shown for a subset of rows, as once, few, many or a class of expanded clone.

TRBD2 | TRBJ2-2 | many | TRBV7-3 | TGTGCCAGCAGCTTGGTGGGGACAGCGGGAGGCGGGGAGCTGTTTTTT | CASSLVGTAGGGELFF
. | TRBJ2-1 | many | TRBV2 | TGTGCCAGCAGTCAACAGGGTCATCCCGAGCAGTTCTTC | CASSQQGHPEQFF
. | TRBJ1-3 | medium-sized | TRBV19 | TGTGCCAGTAGTCTTACCCCGGGCTCTGGAAACACCATATATTTT | CASSLTPGSGNTIYF
TRBD1 | TRBJ1-2 | . | TRBV28 | TGTGCCAGCAGTTCCTGGACAGGTGGTGGCTACACCTTC | CASSSWTGGGYTF
TRBD2 | TRBJ2-5 | many | TRBV20-1 | TGCAGTGCTAATTCCGGGACTAGCGGGAGAAAGACCCAGTACTTC | CSANSGTSGRKTQYF
. | TRBJ2-4 | few | TRBV7-8 | TGTGCCAGCAGCGATACAGGTGGGGTAAAAAACATTCAGTACTTC | CASSDTGGVKNIQYF
TRBD1 | TRBJ2-7 | many | TRBV29-1 | TGCAGCGCGACACAGGGGCCCTCCTACGAGCAGTACTTC | CSATQGPSYEQYF
. | TRBJ2-7 | many | TRBV20-1 | TGCAGTGCTAGGCTCCCGGGACCGACCTACGAGCAGTACTTC | CSARLPGPTYEQYF
. | TRBJ2-2 | medium-sized | TRBV5-1 | TGCGCCAGCAGCCCTACTGAGGTCTTTTCCGGGGAGCTGTTTTTT | CASSPTEVFSGELFF
TRBD2 | TRBJ2-3 | . | TRBV20-1 | TGCAGTGCTAGTTCGGAGGGAGGGAACACAGATACGCAGTATTTT | CSASSEGGNTDTQYF
TRBD2 | TRBJ2-3 | many | TRBV2 | TGTGCCAGCAGCCTCCTTACTAGCGGAGGCACAGATACGCAGTATTTT | CASSLLTSGGTDTQYF
. | TRBJ2-2 | many | TRBV12-3/TRBV12-4 | TGTGCCAGCAGTTCACTCCGTAACACCGGGGAGCTGTTTTTT | CASSSLRNTGELFF
TRBD1 | TRBJ2-7 | . | TRBV11-3 | TGTGCCAGCAGCATCTCTGACAGGGGAGAGCAGTACTTC | CASSISDRGEQYF
. | TRBJ2-1 | once | TRBV6-2/TRBV6-3 | TGTGCCAGCATCCGGGCGAATGATCAGTTCTTC | CASIRANDQFF
. | TRBJ2-3 | once | TRBV7-2 | TGTGCCAGCACCCTAGGATTAGGGGACAACACAGATACGCAGTATTTT | CASTLGLGDNTDTQYF
. | TRBJ2-5 | few | TRBV6-5 | TGTGCCAGCAGTTACTCGCCCCGGCCCGAGGCCCAGTACTTC | CASSYSPRPEAQYF
. | TRBJ2-2 | . | TRBV20-1 | TGCAGTGCCACCGGACTCGTGAACACCGGGGAGCTGTTTTTT | CSATGLVNTGELFF
. | TRBJ2-3 | many | TRBV5-5 | TGTGCCAGCAGCTTGGGGAGGACAGATACGCAGTATTTT | CASSLGRTDTQYF
. | TRBJ2-5 | many | TRBV29-1 | TGCAGCGTTGGTGGCTCAGAGACCCAGTACTTC | CSVGGSETQYF
. | TRBJ2-2 | . | TRBV7-9 | TGTGCCAGCAGCCCCAGTGAGGGGCTAGCGTCGAACACCGGGGAGCTGTTTTTT | CASSPSEGLASNTGELFF
. | TRBJ2-7 | many | TRBV6-5 | TGTGCCAGCAGTTTCCAGGGGTACGAGCAGTACTTC | CASSFQGYEQYF
TRBD2 | TRBJ2-1 | . | TRBV7-2 | TGTGCCAGCGGATTAGCGGGAGATTGGAATGAGCAGTTCTTC | CASGLAGDWNEQFF
. | TRBJ2-2 | many | TRBV10-2 | TGCGCCAGCAGTGTAGGGGCAGCGAACACCGGGGAGCTGTTTTTT | CASSVGAANTGELFF
. | TRBJ1-2 | . | TRBV5-1 | TGCGCCAGCAGCTTGGACGCGGTTTCGGGCTACACCTTC | CASSLDAVSGYTF
TRBD2 | TRBJ2-2 | many | TRBV10-3 | TGTGCCGCCGGCCGTGGGAGGGCCATCGCGAACACCGGGGAGCTGTTTTTT | CAAGRGRAIANTGELFF
. | TRBJ1-4 | . | TRBV30 | TGTGCCTGGAGTCCCGCCCCGGGAGGTGAAAAACTGTTTTTT | CAWSPAPGGEKLFF
. | TRBJ2-1 | . | TRBV6-1 | TGTGCCAGCAGCCCGGATGGACAGCGTTACAATGAGCAGTTCTTC | CASSPDGQRYNEQFF
TRBD2 | TRBJ2-1 | many | TRBV7-2 | TGTGCCAGCAGCTTAGGCGGGAGTACTTACAATGAGCAGTTCTTC | CASSLGGSTYNEQFF